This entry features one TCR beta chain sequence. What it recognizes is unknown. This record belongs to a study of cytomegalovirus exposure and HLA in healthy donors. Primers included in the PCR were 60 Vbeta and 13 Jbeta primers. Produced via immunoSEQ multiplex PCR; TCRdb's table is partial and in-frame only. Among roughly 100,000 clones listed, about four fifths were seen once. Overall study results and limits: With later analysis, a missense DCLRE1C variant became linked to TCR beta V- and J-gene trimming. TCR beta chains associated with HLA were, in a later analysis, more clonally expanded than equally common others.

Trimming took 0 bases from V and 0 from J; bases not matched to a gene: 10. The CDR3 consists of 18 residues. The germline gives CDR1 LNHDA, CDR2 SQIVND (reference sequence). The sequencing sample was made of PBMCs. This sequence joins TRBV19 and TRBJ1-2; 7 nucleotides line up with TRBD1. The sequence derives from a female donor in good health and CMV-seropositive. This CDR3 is CASSIDLTGMRPNYGYTF. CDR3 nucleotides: TGTGCCAGTAGTATAGACCTGACAGGGATGAGGCCTAACTATGGCTACACCTTC.